Each of the 24 T cell receptor beta chains below was sequenced from the same sample in a study of human T cells and chemical hapten exposure. This sample's time point: patch test 1, 2 weeks after DPC sensitization. The treatment here: therapeutic diphenylcyclopropenone sensitization with weekly scalp DPC. The total RNA was obtained from whole blood that was not fractionated. TCRdb reanalysed the RACE reads using MiXCR and keeps one entry per CDR3 protein. The sample records some 53,000 distinct CDR3 sequences, 11% being singletons. Source: whole blood, taken in connection with sensitization to the hapten diphenylcyclopropenone (DPC). These receptors were collected from a woman between 40 and 50 years old with alopecia areata. Some clones in this sample may be carry-over from other donors' samples.

This clonotype has ten or more counts. CDR3 protein: CASSHPMRLAGPGAKNIQYF. In DNA, the CDR3 is TGTGCCAGCAGCCACCCCATGAGGCTAGCGGGCCCTGGGGCCAAAAACATTCAGTACTTC. The chain has TRBV3-1 and TRBJ2-4, with TRBD2 matching over 8 bases. Looked up from germline, CDR1 is LGHDT and CDR2 is YNNKEL (reference sequence). J was trimmed by 1 base and V by 3 bases; bases with no gene match: 17. The CDR3 length is 20 residues.

This clonotype was observed at least ten times. The chain is built from TRBV18 and TRBJ2-5; D unclear. CDR1 is KGHSH and CDR2 is LQKENI in the germline V gene. V dropped 3 bases and J dropped 0 bases, with 5 bases sitting between them. CDR3 length: 13 residues. The CDR3 reads CASSPGNQETQYF. CDR3 sequence (DNA): TGTGCCAGCTCACCGGGAAACCAAGAGACCCAGTACTTC.

This clonotype was counted ten times or more. The rearrangement uses TRBV11-2 and TRBJ2-5, with 12 bases matching TRBD2. The germline CDR1 and CDR2 sequences are SGHAT and FQNNGV. This CDR3 has 16 amino acids. J gave up 6 bases and V 5 bases, and 10 bases lay outside the gene matches. The chain's CDR3 is CASSARSSGRGQTQYF. In nucleotides, the CDR3 is TGTGCCAGCAGCGCCCGATCTAGCGGGAGGGGACAGACCCAGTACTTC.

This clonotype appeared many times. V and J are TRBV29-1 and TRBJ2-2, with D unclear. The CDR3 sequence is 12 residues long. Trimming cost V 5 bases and J 2 bases, with 6 bases left between them. The germline gives CDR1 SQVTM, CDR2 ANQGSEA. Here the CDR3 reads CSVNINTGELFF. The CDR3 DNA sequence: TGCAGCGTTAACATCAACACCGGGGAGCTGTTTTTT.

This clonotype was seen a handful of times. V gene TRBV7-9 combines with J gene TRBJ1-2; 7 nucleotides align to TRBD1. Germline trimming cut 3 bases from V and 6 bases from J; bases unmatched to any gene: 4. Germline V gene data show CDR1 as SEHNR and CDR2 as FQNEAQ (reference sequence). This CDR3 spans 13 amino acids. The CDR3 DNA follows: TGTGCCAGCAGCTTGGGACAGTGGGATGGCTACACCTTC. Translation gives CASSLGQWDGYTF.

This clonotype was recorded a few times. This rearrangement joins TRBV7-2 to TRBJ2-1; perhaps TRBD2 as D (5 bases). Germline V gives CDR1 SGHTA, CDR2 FQGNSA. This CDR3 comprises 12 residues. The ends were cut back, 5 bases at V and 8 bases at J, with 10 bases in the middle. Here the CDR3 reads CASSKDLYEQFF. In nucleotides, the CDR3 is TGTGCCAGCAGCAAGGACTTATATGAGCAGTTCTTC.

This clonotype was seen more than once but under ten times. V usage is TRBV3-1 and J usage is TRBJ2-6; D gene uncertain. The CDR3 consists of 15 residues. Germline CDR1 reads LGHDT; CDR2 reads YNNKEL (reference sequence). The V end was cut by 3 bases, the J end by 4 bases, with 10 bases between. CDR3 coding DNA: TGTGCCAGCAGCCACCCCTACGCAGGGGCCAACGTCCTGACTTTC. It specifies CASSHPYAGANVLTF.

The chain uses TRBV10-3 and TRBJ1-6; 7 nucleotides match TRBD1. The junction had 10 bases not matched to a gene; V was cut back by 11 bases and J by 6 bases. The CDR3 consists of 14 residues. The germline V gene has CDR1 ENHRY and CDR2 SYGVKD. The CDR3 nucleotides are TGTGCCGCCACGGGACAGCTGAGTAATTCACCCCTCCACTTT. It yields the protein CAATGQLSNSPLHF.

The chain couples TRBV12-3 or TRBV12-4 to TRBJ2-3; TRBD2 agrees at 8 bases. The CDR3 loop spans 17 amino acids. V lost 6 bases to trimming and J lost 5 bases; unmatched junction nucleotides: 16. The CDR3 nucleotides read TGTGCCAGCAGCCGCCTGGGAGCGGGAGAGTCCGTAGATACGCAGTATTTT. It codes for CASSRLGAGESVDTQYF.

This clonotype was counted at least ten times. V usage is TRBV9 and J usage is TRBJ1-3; 9 bases are a match to TRBD1. The V gene end was trimmed by 5 bases and the J gene end by 0 bases; junction bases not matched to a gene: 6. CDR3 size: 16 residues. In germline, CDR1 is SGDLS, CDR2 YYNGEE. The CDR3, as DNA: TGTGCCAGCAGTTATGGGACAGGGACCTCTGGAAACACCATATATTTT. The encoded protein is CASSYGTGTSGNTIYF.

As for this clonotype: One junction end disagrees with the germline gene, perhaps due to a read error. J is TRBJ1-4 and V is TRBV7-2, with D perhaps TRBD1 (5 bases). Germline CDR1 SGHTA, CDR2 FQGNSA. The CDR3 sequence is 14 residues long. CDR3 sequence: CVSSLVRDNEKLFF. The CDR3 nucleotides are TGTGTCAGCAGCTTAGTCAGGGACAATGAAAAACTGTTTTTT. Full variable domain (remainder filled in from reference TRBV7-2 and TRBJ1-4): GAGVSQSPSNKVTEKGKDVELRCDPISGHTALYWYRQSLGQGLEFLIYFQGNSAPDKSGLPSDRFSAERTGGSVSTLTIQRTQQEDSAVYLCVSSLVRDNEKLFFGSGTQLSVL.

This clonotype has ten or more counts. The chain uses TRBV7-9 and TRBJ1-1; D is perhaps TRBD1 (5 bases). V was trimmed by 3 bases and J by 7 bases, leaving 12 bases between them. The CDR3 consists of 13 residues. Germline values: CDR1 SEHNR, CDR2 FQNEAQ (reference sequence). The CDR3 is CASSLNQGNEAFF. The CDR3 coding sequence is TGTGCCAGCAGCTTGAACCAGGGTAATGAAGCTTTCTTT.

This clonotype was found a few times. This chain links TRBV9 with TRBJ2-1, with 7 bases fitting TRBD2. The CDR3 spans 15 residues. The trim removed 0 bases at V and 5 bases at J, leaving 5 bases unmatched. Germline values: CDR1 SGDLS, CDR2 YYNGEE. CDR3 protein: CASSVGPSGDNEQFF. CDR3 coding DNA: TGTGCCAGCAGCGTAGGGCCTAGCGGAGACAATGAGCAGTTCTTC.

The table lists this clonotype with a few counts. The CDR3 nucleotides are TGTGCCAGCAGCTTAGGCGGGACCTACTCAAACATTCAGTACTTC. Translated, it gives CASSLGGTYSNIQYF. The rearrangement links TRBV7-2 to TRBJ2-4, with D tentatively TRBD2 (6 bases). The germline V and J ends were trimmed by 1 base and 6 bases, with 13 bases remaining between them. The CDR3 is 15 amino acids. CDR1 is SGHTA and CDR2 is FQGNSA in the germline V gene.

The CDR3 DNA sequence: TGTGCCAGCAGGGGGGCGGGTGAAGCTTTCTTT. The encoded protein is CASRGAGEAFF. V is TRBV7-6 and J is TRBJ1-1, with TRBD1 as a possible D gene (6 bases). Germline V gene lookup returns CDR1 SGHVS and CDR2 FNYEAQ. There are 11 residues in the CDR3. V lost 6 bases, J lost 7 bases, and 9 bases lay in between.

A remark on this clonotype: A much larger clone lies a single base off, so this may be a read error. This chain connects TRBV18 to TRBJ2-2, with D hard to call. This CDR3 has 15 amino acids. CDR1 and CDR2 (germline): KGHSH, LQKENI. V lost 5 bases, J lost 4 bases, and 14 bases lay in between. The CDR3, as DNA: TGTGCCAGCTCATCGACGTTGGAGCTCACCGGGGAGCTGTTTTTT. This encodes CASSSTLELTGELFF.

This clonotype was seen a handful of times. The chain recombines TRBV18 with TRBJ1-4; 7 nucleotides align to TRBD1. From germline, CDR1 is KGHSH and CDR2 LQKENI. CDR3 size: 12 residues. Losses at the gene ends were 2 bases for V and 10 bases for J; bases not matched to a gene: 1. The chain's CDR3 is CASSPDRAKLFF. Written as DNA, the CDR3 is TGTGCCAGCTCACCAGACAGGGCAAAACTGTTTTTT.

V and J are TRBV20-1 and TRBJ2-7; either TRBD1 or TRBD2 may fit D (5 bases each). V dropped 5 bases and J dropped 2 bases, with 16 bases sitting between them. CDR3 length: 14 amino acids. The germline V gene encodes CDR1 DFQATT and CDR2 SNEGSKA (reference sequence). CDR3 sequence reads: CSADGDGRAYEQYF. DNA of the CDR3: TGCAGTGCTGACGGGGACGGGCGGGCCTACGAGCAGTACTTC.

This clonotype has just one count. The V gene is TRBV28, the J gene TRBJ1-1; TRBD1 matches 7 bases. This CDR3 has 14 residues. The germline gives CDR1 MDHEN, CDR2 SYDVKM. V shed 6 bases, J shed 6 bases, and the junction held 10 bases outside the gene matches. The CDR3 sequence: CASRGRQGGAEAFF. The CDR3, as DNA: TGTGCCAGCAGGGGCAGACAGGGAGGGGCTGAAGCTTTCTTT.

In this sample, this clonotype turned up once. The chain carries TRBV29-1 and TRBJ1-1; D may be TRBD1 (5 bases). Trimming pared 4 bases from V and 4 bases from J, leaving 10 bases between. Germline V gives CDR1 SQVTM, CDR2 ANQGSEA. This CDR3 contains 12 residues. CDR3 bases: TGCAGCGTTGTGGGGCTGAGCACTGAAGCTTTCTTT. This sequence encodes CSVVGLSTEAFF. Drawing the rest from reference TRBV29-1 and TRBJ1-1, the complete variable domain is SAVISQKPSRDICQRGTSLTIQCQVDSQVTMMFWYRQQPGQSLTLIATANQGSEATYESGFVIDKFPISRPNLTFSTLTVSNMSPEDSSIYLCSVVGLSTEAFFGQGTRLTVV.

This clonotype was seen many times. The rearrangement uses TRBV15 and TRBJ2-4; no clear D. The CDR3 loop spans 14 amino acids. V gave up 1 base and J gave up 4 bases, with 8 bases separating them. Germline values: CDR1 LNHNV, CDR2 YYDKDF (reference sequence). CDR3 bases: TGTGCCACCAGCAGAGTTGGACGGAAAAACATTCAGTACTTC. Its protein is CATSRVGRKNIQYF.

This clonotype was observed at least ten times. J is TRBJ2-7 and V is TRBV11-2; 7 nucleotides match TRBD1. CDR1 is SGHAT and CDR2 is FQNNGV in the germline V gene. The CDR3 runs to 14 residues. Trimming cost V 5 bases and J 3 bases; bases outside gene matches: 7. This chain's CDR3 is CASSVQGKIYEQYF. The CDR3 nucleotides are TGTGCCAGCAGCGTACAGGGGAAAATCTACGAGCAGTACTTC.

The gene calls are TRBV18 and TRBJ1-2; 7 bases agree with TRBD1. Germline V gene sequence: CDR1 KGHSH, CDR2 LQKENI. Trimming at V came to 0 bases and at J to 8 bases, leaving 3 bases not matched to a gene. This CDR3 comprises 13 residues. For the CDR3, the DNA is TGTGCCAGCTCACCACCAGACAGGGCCGGCTACACCTTC. Residues: CASSPPDRAGYTF. The whole variable domain, remainder taken from reference TRBV18 and TRBJ1-2, is NAGVMQNPRHLVRRRGQEARLRCSPMKGHSHVYWYRQLPEEGLKFMVYLQKENIIDESGMPKERFSAEFPKEGPSILRIQQVVRGDSAAYFCASSPPDRAGYTFGSGTRLTVV.

CDR3 DNA: TGTGCCAGCGGGCCTAGCGGGAGAAGGTCAGATACGCAGTATTTT. Translating gives CASGPSGRRSDTQYF. V and J are TRBV28 and TRBJ2-3; 10 nucleotides match TRBD2. The trim removed 8 bases at V and 4 bases at J, leaving 9 bases unmatched. Germline V CDR1 and CDR2: MDHEN, SYDVKM. The CDR3 is 15 amino acids.